This TCR beta chain was sequenced in a study of a mutant IDH1 vaccine in newly diagnosed glioma. Study summary: The sex distribution of treated patients was around 60% male and around 38% female, with a mean age of around 43 years.

Note on this clone: As yet, its antigen is unknown.

Specified time point: week 5, during vaccination. Vaccinated patients received 300 ug of mutant IDH1 20-mer peptide per dose, with topical imiquimod. TCRdb's copy holds only in-frame clones and misses some; the assay was immunoSEQ multiplex PCR. The sample consists of around 50,000 clones, 70% to 90% of them appearing once. The V and J ends lost 3 bases and 2 bases respectively, with 18 bases between them. The CDR3 totals 16 residues. The source material was PBMCs, sampled from a glioma patient whose treatment included an IDH1 peptide vaccine. The V and J genes are TRBV5-7 and TRBJ2-7, with D perhaps given as TRBD1 or TRBD2 (6 bases each). TRBV5-7 is given ORF status, its function remaining uncertain. The clonotype originates from a woman aged 35 to 49 with glioma. In nucleotides, the CDR3 is TGTGCCAGCAGCTCCCTGGAGGGGGGACCCACCTACGAGCAGTACTTC. Translating gives CASSSLEGGPTYEQYF.